These T cell receptor beta chains were read from a single sample in a study of cytomegalovirus exposure and HLA in healthy donors. Repertoires were generated with immunoSEQ multiplex PCR, while TCRdb's copy carries only in-frame clones and drops some. The sample holds 200,000 or so clones; roughly 84% are singletons and the top ten take roughly 2%. The sequencing input was PBMCs. The receptors come from a woman aged 18 to 35 in good health and CMV-seropositive. Both conserved end residues are part of each CDR3. A D gene is named only where the DNA matches it firmly. Expanded clones get a size class; other rows say once, few or many, or leave the size out.

CDR3 protein: CASSFGGTNEQFF
CDR3 DNA: TGTGCCAGCAGCTTTGGGGGGACCAATGAGCAGTTCTTC
D gene: -
J gene: TRBJ2-1
clone size: -
V gene: TRBV7-6

CDR3 protein: CASSFTGGVVYGYTF
CDR3 DNA: TGTGCCAGCAGCTTTACAGGGGGCGTGGTCTATGGCTACACCTTC
D gene: TRBD1
J gene: TRBJ1-2
clone size: -
V gene: TRBV7-9

CDR3 protein: CASSPAKANTGELFF
CDR3 DNA: TGCGCCAGCAGCCCTGCTAAAGCGAACACCGGGGAGCTGTTTTTT
D gene: -
J gene: TRBJ2-2
clone size: -
V gene: TRBV5-1

CDR3 protein: CASSQDPGLAGGSDTQYF
CDR3 DNA: TGTGCCAGCAGCCAGGATCCGGGACTAGCGGGAGGATCAGATACGCAGTATTTT
D gene: TRBD2
J gene: TRBJ2-3
clone size: -
V gene: TRBV4-2

CDR3 protein: CASTPTGGYGYTF
CDR3 DNA: TGTGCCAGCACTCCCACAGGGGGCTATGGCTACACCTTC
D gene: TRBD1
J gene: TRBJ1-2
clone size: -
V gene: TRBV27

CDR3 protein: CASSAQMNTEAFF
CDR3 DNA: TGTGCCAGCAGCGCACAGATGAACACTGAAGCTTTCTTT
D gene: -
J gene: TRBJ1-1
clone size: -
V gene: TRBV11-2

CDR3 protein: CASSFPPGLAESTDTQYF
CDR3 DNA: TGCGCCAGCAGCTTCCCTCCGGGACTAGCGGAAAGCACAGATACGCAGTATTTT
D gene: TRBD2
J gene: TRBJ2-3
clone size: -
V gene: TRBV5-1

CDR3 protein: CASRNGRWAGNEQFF
CDR3 DNA: TGTGCCAGTAGAAACGGTCGGTGGGCCGGCAATGAGCAGTTCTTC
D gene: -
J gene: TRBJ2-1
clone size: few
V gene: TRBV19

CDR3 protein: CASSFSGSQGQFF
CDR3 DNA: TGTGCCAGCAGTTTTTCAGGGTCCCAAGGGCAGTTCTTC
D gene: -
J gene: TRBJ2-1
clone size: -
V gene: TRBV28

CDR3 protein: CASSLSLRGHTTF
CDR3 DNA: TGTGCCAGCAGTTTATCATTAAGAGGACACACAACCTTC
D gene: -
J gene: TRBJ1-2
clone size: -
V gene: TRBV28

CDR3 protein: CASSSPDLTGASNQPQHF
CDR3 DNA: TGTGCCAGCAGTTCCCCGGATTTGACAGGGGCTAGCAATCAGCCCCAGCATTTT
D gene: TRBD1
J gene: TRBJ1-5
clone size: -
V gene: TRBV28

CDR3 protein: CATSKTDSYGYTF
CDR3 DNA: TGTGCCACCAGCAAAACGGACAGCTATGGCTACACCTTC
D gene: -
J gene: TRBJ1-2
clone size: -
V gene: TRBV15

CDR3 protein: CASSISGYEQYF
CDR3 DNA: TGTGCCAGCAGCATTAGCGGCTACGAGCAGTACTTC
D gene: -
J gene: TRBJ2-7
clone size: -
V gene: TRBV5-6

CDR3 protein: CASSSLTGNYGYTF
CDR3 DNA: TGTGCCAGCAGTTCTCTCACGGGGAACTATGGCTACACCTTC
D gene: -
J gene: TRBJ1-2
clone size: -
V gene: TRBV28

CDR3 protein: CASSQGGQSTEQYF
CDR3 DNA: TGTGCCAGCAGCCAAGGAGGACAGTCGACCGAGCAGTACTTC
D gene: -
J gene: TRBJ2-7
clone size: -
V gene: TRBV4-2

CDR3 protein: CASSQTGQGDGYTF
CDR3 DNA: TGTGCCAGCAGCCAAACGGGACAGGGAGATGGCTACACCTTC
D gene: TRBD1
J gene: TRBJ1-2
clone size: -
V gene: TRBV7-9

CDR3 protein: CARDLPGLGNEQFF
CDR3 DNA: TGTGCCAGGGACCTACCGGGACTAGGGAATGAGCAGTTCTTC
D gene: TRBD2
J gene: TRBJ2-1
clone size: -
V gene: TRBV6-5

CDR3 protein: CASSGLAGLHEQYF
CDR3 DNA: TGTGCCAGCAGTGGACTAGCGGGACTGCACGAGCAGTACTTC
D gene: TRBD2
J gene: TRBJ2-7
clone size: once
V gene: TRBV28

CDR3 protein: CASSPGLADSYNEQFF
CDR3 DNA: TGTGCCAGCAGCCCAGGACTAGCGGACTCCTACAATGAGCAGTTCTTC
D gene: TRBD2
J gene: TRBJ2-1
clone size: -
V gene: TRBV5-6

CDR3 protein: CASSYSSQGVNTEAFF
CDR3 DNA: TGTGCCAGCAGTTACTCGTCTCAGGGGGTGAACACTGAAGCTTTCTTT
D gene: TRBD1
J gene: TRBJ1-1
clone size: -
V gene: TRBV6-5

CDR3 protein: CASGGQGAPPAYGYTF
CDR3 DNA: TGTGCCAGCGGGGGACAGGGGGCGCCTCCCGCTTATGGCTACACCTTC
D gene: TRBD1
J gene: TRBJ1-2
clone size: -
V gene: TRBV2

CDR3 protein: CASSAFGLARTDTQYF
CDR3 DNA: TGTGCCAGCAGCGCCTTCGGACTAGCCCGCACAGATACGCAGTATTTT
D gene: TRBD2
J gene: TRBJ2-3
clone size: -
V gene: TRBV9

CDR3 protein: CASRTVVSISGEQYF
CDR3 DNA: TGTGCCAGCAGAACGGTGGTATCCATATCGGGTGAGCAGTACTTC
D gene: -
J gene: TRBJ2-7
clone size: once
V gene: TRBV6-6

CDR3 protein: CAWGFRDRGLGGYTF
CDR3 DNA: TGTGCCTGGGGTTTCCGGGACAGGGGGCTTGGAGGCTACACCTTC
D gene: TRBD1
J gene: TRBJ1-2
clone size: -
V gene: TRBV30

CDR3 protein: CASSASGGYNEQFF
CDR3 DNA: TGTGCCAGCAGCGCCAGCGGGGGCTACAATGAGCAGTTCTTC
D gene: TRBD2
J gene: TRBJ2-1
clone size: -
V gene: TRBV9

CDR3 protein: CASSESGSPGGYTF
CDR3 DNA: TGTGCCAGCAGTGAATCCGGCAGCCCAGGCGGCTACACCTTC
D gene: -
J gene: TRBJ1-2
clone size: few
V gene: TRBV25-1

CDR3 protein: CASSLGLGDTGELFF
CDR3 DNA: TGCGCCAGCAGCTTGGGGCTAGGGGACACCGGGGAGCTGTTTTTT
D gene: -
J gene: TRBJ2-2
clone size: -
V gene: TRBV5-1

CDR3 protein: CASSLLGAIYEQYF
CDR3 DNA: TGTGCCAGCAGCCTGCTAGGGGCAATCTACGAGCAGTACTTC
D gene: -
J gene: TRBJ2-7
clone size: -
V gene: TRBV5-6

CDR3 protein: CASSPRDGNYGYTF
CDR3 DNA: TGTGCCAGCTCACCGCGGGACGGAAACTATGGCTACACCTTC
D gene: -
J gene: TRBJ1-2
clone size: once
V gene: TRBV18

CDR3 protein: CASSQDWASVYEQYF
CDR3 DNA: TGCGCCAGCAGCCAAGATTGGGCCTCTGTCTACGAGCAGTACTTC
D gene: -
J gene: TRBJ2-7
clone size: -
V gene: TRBV4-1

CDR3 protein: CASSLSGVYGYTF
CDR3 DNA: TGTGCCAGCAGCTTGTCAGGGGTCTATGGCTACACCTTC
D gene: -
J gene: TRBJ1-2
clone size: -
V gene: TRBV5-8

CDR3 protein: CASSATSNEQYF
CDR3 DNA: TGTGCCAGCAGCGCCACGTCTAACGAGCAGTACTTC
D gene: -
J gene: TRBJ2-7
clone size: -
V gene: TRBV9

CDR3 protein: CASSPGRTIYNEQFF
CDR3 DNA: TGTGCCAGCAGCCCGGGCCGGACTATCTACAATGAGCAGTTCTTC
D gene: -
J gene: TRBJ2-1
clone size: once
V gene: TRBV7-9

CDR3 protein: CASSIGTSGYNEQFF
CDR3 DNA: TGTGCCAGCAGTATAGGGACTAGCGGGTACAATGAGCAGTTCTTC
D gene: TRBD2
J gene: TRBJ2-1
clone size: -
V gene: TRBV27

CDR3 protein: CASSLVGLSYEQYF
CDR3 DNA: TGTGCCAGCAGCTTAGTTGGGCTCTCCTACGAGCAGTACTTC
D gene: -
J gene: TRBJ2-7
clone size: -
V gene: TRBV7-9

CDR3 protein: CASSAHGKGRYGYTF
CDR3 DNA: TGTGCCAGCAGCGCCCATGGGAAGGGGCGGTATGGCTACACCTTC
D gene: -
J gene: TRBJ1-2
clone size: -
V gene: TRBV7-2

CDR3 protein: CASSPWGGATDTQYF
CDR3 DNA: TGTGCCAGCAGCCCCTGGGGAGGGGCAACAGATACGCAGTATTTT
D gene: TRBD2
J gene: TRBJ2-3
clone size: -
V gene: TRBV9

CDR3 protein: CASSESGLAGKIYEQYF
CDR3 DNA: TGCGCCAGCAGTGAGTCCGGACTAGCGGGTAAGATCTACGAGCAGTACTTC
D gene: TRBD2
J gene: TRBJ2-7
clone size: -
V gene: TRBV10-1

CDR3 protein: CASSSTAWSGVSYEQYF
CDR3 DNA: TGCGCCAGCAGCTCCACCGCGTGGAGCGGAGTATCCTACGAGCAGTACTTC
D gene: -
J gene: TRBJ2-7
clone size: -
V gene: TRBV4-1

CDR3 protein: CASSLVSENTEAFF
CDR3 DNA: TGCGCCAGCAGCTTGGTATCAGAGAACACTGAAGCTTTCTTT
D gene: -
J gene: TRBJ1-1
clone size: -
V gene: TRBV5-1

CDR3 protein: CASSEWQGRFTEAFF
CDR3 DNA: TGTGCCAGCAGTGAATGGCAGGGTAGGTTCACTGAAGCTTTCTTT
D gene: -
J gene: TRBJ1-1
clone size: -
V gene: TRBV6-1

CDR3 protein: CASSYQTGGRNEKLFF
CDR3 DNA: TGTGCCAGCAGTTACCAGACAGGGGGCAGGAATGAAAAACTGTTTTTT
D gene: TRBD1
J gene: TRBJ1-4
clone size: -
V gene: TRBV6-5

CDR3 protein: CSVVTRRDQPQHF
CDR3 DNA: TGCAGCGTTGTTACCAGGCGCGATCAGCCCCAGCATTTT
D gene: -
J gene: TRBJ1-5
clone size: -
V gene: TRBV29-1

CDR3 protein: CASSATAPGQGGDEQYF
CDR3 DNA: TGCGCCAGCAGCGCTACTGCACCGGGACAGGGGGGAGACGAGCAGTACTTC
D gene: TRBD1
J gene: TRBJ2-7
clone size: -
V gene: TRBV5-1

CDR3 protein: CASSTQTAGPQHF
CDR3 DNA: TGTGCCAGCAGCACTCAAACGGCAGGACCCCAGCATTTT
D gene: -
J gene: TRBJ1-5
clone size: -
V gene: TRBV9

CDR3 protein: CASSQETGIADTQYF
CDR3 DNA: TGCGCCAGCAGCCAAGAAACGGGTATCGCAGATACGCAGTATTTT
D gene: -
J gene: TRBJ2-3
clone size: -
V gene: TRBV4-1

CDR3 protein: CAWSEGNSGNTIYF
CDR3 DNA: TGTGCCTGGAGTGAGGGGAACTCTGGAAACACCATATATTTT
D gene: -
J gene: TRBJ1-3
clone size: -
V gene: TRBV30

CDR3 protein: CASSPLRGDGYTF
CDR3 DNA: TGTGCCAGCTCACCATTAAGAGGAGATGGCTACACCTTC
D gene: -
J gene: TRBJ1-2
clone size: few
V gene: TRBV18

CDR3 protein: CASSNGLFSHQHF
CDR3 DNA: TGTGCCAGCAGTAACGGACTCTTTTCTCACCAGCATTTT
D gene: -
J gene: TRBJ1-5
clone size: -
V gene: TRBV6-5

CDR3 protein: CAWSEWRARSKNIQYF
CDR3 DNA: TGTGCCTGGAGTGAGTGGCGGGCCCGGTCCAAAAACATTCAGTACTTC
D gene: -
J gene: TRBJ2-4
clone size: -
V gene: TRBV30

CDR3 protein: CASNLEGRLMNTEAFF
CDR3 DNA: TGTGCCAGCAACTTGGAGGGCAGATTAATGAACACTGAAGCTTTCTTT
D gene: -
J gene: TRBJ1-1
clone size: -
V gene: TRBV4-2

CDR3 protein: CASSQAGRGQSGELFF
CDR3 DNA: TGTGCCAGCAGCCAAGCCGGCAGGGGGCAATCCGGGGAGCTGTTTTTT
D gene: TRBD1
J gene: TRBJ2-2
clone size: few
V gene: TRBV14

CDR3 protein: CASSLAGSGEKQYF
CDR3 DNA: TGTGCCAGCAGCTTAGCGGGGAGCGGGGAGAAGCAGTACTTC
D gene: TRBD2
J gene: TRBJ2-7
clone size: -
V gene: TRBV7-6

CDR3 protein: CASSIVAGIYNEQFF
CDR3 DNA: TGTGCCAGTAGTATAGTAGCGGGGATCTACAATGAGCAGTTCTTC
D gene: TRBD2
J gene: TRBJ2-1
clone size: once
V gene: TRBV19

CDR3 protein: CAWSVTGTDDEAFF
CDR3 DNA: TGTGCCTGGAGTGTAACAGGGACAGACGATGAAGCTTTCTTT
D gene: TRBD1
J gene: TRBJ1-1
clone size: -
V gene: TRBV30

CDR3 protein: CASSTERVQPQHF
CDR3 DNA: TGTGCCAGCTCAACCGAGCGGGTTCAGCCCCAGCATTTT
D gene: -
J gene: TRBJ1-5
clone size: -
V gene: TRBV6-1

CDR3 protein: CASSLDRGAEKLSGYTF
CDR3 DNA: TGTGCCAGCTCACTTGACAGGGGCGCGGAGAAGTTGTCTGGCTACACCTTC
D gene: TRBD1
J gene: TRBJ1-2
clone size: -
V gene: TRBV18